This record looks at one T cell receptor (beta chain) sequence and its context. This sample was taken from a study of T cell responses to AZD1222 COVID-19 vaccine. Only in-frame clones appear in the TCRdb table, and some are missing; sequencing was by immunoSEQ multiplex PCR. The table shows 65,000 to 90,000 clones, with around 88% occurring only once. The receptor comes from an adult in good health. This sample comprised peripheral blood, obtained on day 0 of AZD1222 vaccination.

The CDR3 sequence: CAISESWGAGDTQYF. The CDR3 DNA reads TGTGCCATCAGTGAGTCCTGGGGGGCAGGAGATACGCAGTATTTT. The V gene is TRBV10-3, the J gene TRBJ2-3; D may correspond to TRBD1 or TRBD2 (6 bases each). Trimming removed 0 bases at V and 5 bases at J, with 12 bases between. This CDR3 region has 15 residues. Germline V gene sequence: CDR1 ENHRY, CDR2 SYGVKD.